One TCR beta chain is described in this entry. The antigen remains unidentified. Libraries were prepared by immunoSEQ multiplex PCR; TCRdb keeps only in-frame clonotypes and omits some of them. The table has around 600,000 clones, about 95% seen once. Trimming at V came to 7 bases and at J to 6 bases, leaving 9 bases not matched to a gene. The CDR3 is 13 residues long. CDR1 is MNHEY and CDR2 is SMNVEV in the germline V gene (reference sequence). Naive-designated CD8 cells lacked CD45RO, were positively enriched for CCR7, and omitted terminally differentiated effector memory CD45RA+ cells. The sample is drawn from a study of shared clonotypes between healthy human individuals. Study as a whole: With ages of 18 to 49, the donors were two women and a few men.

Study-wide points: Clonotype sharing across four donors was observed for around 5% of naive CD4 clonotypes.

This TCR was recovered from a woman aged 25-40 years in good health. V is TRBV27 and J is TRBJ2-7, with 7 positions matching TRBD1. Sequencing was carried out using naive CD8+ T cells sorted from blood. CDR3 sequence reads: CASKTGPRAEQYF. The CDR3 DNA sequence: TGTGCCAGCAAGACAGGGCCAAGGGCCGAGCAGTACTTC.